The present T cell receptor beta chain was sequenced within a study of regulatory T cells in long-lasting Graves disease. With iRepertoire HTBI primers and Arm-PCR of CDR3 regions, TCR beta libraries were built. A single record per CDR3 protein comes from TCRdb applying MiXCR to the multiplex PCR reads. This table has more than 400,000 distinct CDR3 sequences, about a sixth appearing once. Noted time point: newly diagnosed GD, antithyroid drugs for less than 3 months. PBMCs were the source of the RNA used for TCR sequencing. The germline V gene encodes CDR1 MDHEN and CDR2 SYDVKM. The CDR3 is made up of 14 amino acids. V was shortened by 10 bases and J by 7 bases, with 23 bases between the two germline ends. This clonotype was seen many times. Its antigen is unidentified. Study-level findings and limits: A limited number of samples was an acknowledged limitation. Comparison showed that persistent patients shared more public clonotypes (under 3,000) than new patients (approximately 1,000).

This same sample was also part of a study on T cells in Graves' hyperthyroidism and ophthalmopathy. That work contributes: Patients aged 18 to 65 with hyperthyroidism were newly diagnosed, with duration under 2 months. Primed by the HTBI set, a first-round RT-PCR was run on the TCR CDR3.

The sample consisted of peripheral blood mononuclear cells (PBMCs), taken at new diagnosis, from a patient treated with antithyroid drugs. This TCR came from a woman in her twenties or thirties with Graves disease. The rearrangement joins TRBV28 to TRBJ2-7; no firm D call. CDR3 DNA sequence: TGTGCCACCCTACCGATCCCCCTCAGTGGGGAGCAGTACTTC. Translating it yields CATLPIPLSGEQYF.